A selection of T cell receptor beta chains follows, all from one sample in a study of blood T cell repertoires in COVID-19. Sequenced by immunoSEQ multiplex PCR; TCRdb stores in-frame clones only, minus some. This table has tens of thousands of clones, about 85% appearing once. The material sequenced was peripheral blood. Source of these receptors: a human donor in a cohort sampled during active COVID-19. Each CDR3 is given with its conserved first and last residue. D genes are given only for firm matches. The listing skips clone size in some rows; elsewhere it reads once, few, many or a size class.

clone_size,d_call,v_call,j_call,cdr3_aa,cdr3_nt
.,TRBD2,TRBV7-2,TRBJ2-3,CASSFPPGGLTDTQYF,TGTGCCAGCAGCTTCCCCCCGGGAGGCCTCACAGATACGCAGTATTTT
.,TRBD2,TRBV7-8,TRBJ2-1,CASSSGTSGIEWYNEQFF,TGTGCCAGCAGCTCCGGGACTAGCGGGATAGAATGGTACAATGAGCAGTTCTTC
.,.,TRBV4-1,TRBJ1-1,CASSQVAYSGTEAFF,TGCGCCAGCAGCCAAGTCGCCTACTCTGGCACTGAAGCTTTCTTT
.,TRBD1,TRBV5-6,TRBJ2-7,CASSFTEDRGQYF,TGTGCCAGCAGCTTCACCGAGGACAGGGGTCAGTACTTC
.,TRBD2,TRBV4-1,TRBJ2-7,CASSQASGTEQYF,TGCGCCAGCAGCCAAGCGAGCGGGACCGAGCAGTACTTC
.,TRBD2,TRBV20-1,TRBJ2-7,CSASAVAGVTEQYF,TGCAGTGCTAGTGCAGTAGCGGGAGTGACTGAGCAGTACTTC
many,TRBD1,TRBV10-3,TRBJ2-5,CAISESLTGAQGETQYF,TGTGCCATCAGTGAGTCGCTAACAGGGGCCCAAGGGGAGACCCAGTACTTC
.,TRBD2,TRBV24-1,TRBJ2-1,CATSDWTSGSTPYNEQFF,TGTGCCACCAGTGATTGGACTAGCGGGAGCACGCCCTACAATGAGCAGTTCTTC
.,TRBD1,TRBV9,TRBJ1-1,CASSSSRGQAFF,TGTGCCAGCAGCTCCAGCAGGGGGCAAGCTTTCTTT
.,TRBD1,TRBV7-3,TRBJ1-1,CASSLTGGEGEAFF,TGTGCCAGCAGCCTAACAGGGGGCGAGGGTGAAGCTTTCTTT
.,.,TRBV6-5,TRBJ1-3,CASRGGAGFLDTIYF,TGTGCCAGCAGAGGGGGGGCAGGGTTTCTTGACACCATATATTTT
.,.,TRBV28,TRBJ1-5,CASSSLFGGGYSNQPQHF,TGTGCCAGCAGCAGTTTATTCGGGGGGGGATATAGCAATCAGCCCCAGCATTTT
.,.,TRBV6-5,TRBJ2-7,CASTSRAGSYEQYF,TGTGCCAGCACCTCCCGGGCGGGGTCCTACGAGCAGTACTTC
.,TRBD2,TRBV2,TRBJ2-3,CASRLAFSTDTQYF,TGTGCCAGCAGACTAGCGTTTAGCACAGATACGCAGTATTTT
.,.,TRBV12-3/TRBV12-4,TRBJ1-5,CASSSQVNQPQHF,TGTGCCAGCAGTTCTCAGGTCAATCAGCCCCAGCATTTT
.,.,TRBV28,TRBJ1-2,CASSLYPEDYGYTF,TGTGCCAGCAGTTTATACCCAGAAGACTATGGCTACACCTTC
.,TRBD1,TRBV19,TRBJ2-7,CASSSQGRNEQYF,TGTGCCAGTAGTTCACAGGGGCGGAACGAGCAGTACTTC
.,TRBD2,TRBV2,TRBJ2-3,CASRTSGKGATDTQYF,TGTGCCAGCAGGACTAGCGGGAAGGGGGCCACAGATACGCAGTATTTT
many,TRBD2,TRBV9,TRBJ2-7,CASSVDSGGSYEQYF,TGTGCCAGCAGCGTAGATAGCGGGGGTTCCTACGAGCAGTACTTC
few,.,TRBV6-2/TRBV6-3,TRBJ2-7,CASSWGHIYEQYF,TGTGCCAGCAGTTGGGGACATATCTACGAGCAGTACTTC
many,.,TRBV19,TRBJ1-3,CASSNGVGSGNTIYF,TGTGCCAGTAGTAACGGAGTGGGTTCTGGAAACACCATATATTTT
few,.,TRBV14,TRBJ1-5,CASSQDGGRNQPQHF,TGTGCCAGCAGCCAAGATGGGGGCAGAAATCAGCCCCAGCATTTT
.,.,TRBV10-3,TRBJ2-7,CAISDRYEQYF,TGTGCCATCAGTGACAGGTACGAGCAGTACTTC
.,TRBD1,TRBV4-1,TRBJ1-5,CASSQGTGVNQPQHF,TGCGCCAGCAGCCAAGGGACAGGGGTTAATCAGCCCCAGCATTTT
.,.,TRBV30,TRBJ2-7,CAWSVPRRGNLYEQYF,TGTGCCTGGAGTGTACCCCGTCGAGGTAACCTCTACGAGCAGTACTTC
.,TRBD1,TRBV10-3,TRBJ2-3,CAISALGTGRSTDTQYF,TGTGCCATCAGTGCCTTGGGGACAGGGAGGTCGACAGATACGCAGTATTTT
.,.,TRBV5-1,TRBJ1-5,CASSLGQFNQPQHF,TGCGCCAGCAGCCTAGGACAATTCAATCAGCCCCAGCATTTT